This T cell receptor (beta chain) was documented in a study of OX40 agonist ivuxolimab in advanced cancers. At the level of the study: Patients took ivuxolimab, an agonistic anti-OX40 (CD134) antibody.

Assay: immunoSEQ multiplex PCR; the TCRdb copy retains only in-frame clones and omits some. This table holds more than 50,000 clones, around four fifths found once. To note about this clone: The target antigen is unknown.

Study-level results: Both blood CD4+ and CD8+ T cells showed clonal growth by week 6 at 0.1 to 3.0 mg/kg.

The V gene lost 2 bases and the J gene lost 0 bases, with 18 bases spanning the gap. This CDR3 is built from 18 residues. Germline V CDR1 and CDR2: SGHVS, FQNEAQ. The sequence was collected from an adult with an advanced solid tumor such as melanoma, head and neck, liver or kidney cancer. The chain is built from TRBV7-8 and TRBJ2-3; TRBD1 is a possible D gene (5 bases). The sample consisted of CD4+ or CD8+ T cells sorted from blood, taken in a trial of the OX40 agonist ivuxolimab. CDR3 protein: CASSLRRPTVFSTDTQYF. CDR3 sequence (DNA): TGTGCCAGCAGCTTACGTCGCCCGACAGTCTTTAGCACAGATACGCAGTATTTT.